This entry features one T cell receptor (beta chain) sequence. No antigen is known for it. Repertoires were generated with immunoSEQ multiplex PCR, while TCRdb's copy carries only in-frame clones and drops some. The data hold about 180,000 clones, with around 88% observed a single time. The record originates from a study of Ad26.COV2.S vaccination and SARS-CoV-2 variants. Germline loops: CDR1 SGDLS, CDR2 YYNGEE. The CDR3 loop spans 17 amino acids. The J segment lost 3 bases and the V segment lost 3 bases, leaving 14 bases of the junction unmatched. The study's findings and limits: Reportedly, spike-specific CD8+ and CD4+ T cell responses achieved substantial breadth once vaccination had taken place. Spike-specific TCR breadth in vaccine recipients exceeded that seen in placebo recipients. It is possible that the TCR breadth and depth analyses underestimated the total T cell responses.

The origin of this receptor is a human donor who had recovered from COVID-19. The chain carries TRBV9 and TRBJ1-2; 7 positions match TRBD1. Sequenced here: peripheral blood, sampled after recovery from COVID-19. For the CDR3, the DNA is TGTGCCAGCAGCGCCCGGGACAGAACGTGTTGCTACTATGGCTACACCTTC. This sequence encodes CASSARDRTCCYYGYTF.